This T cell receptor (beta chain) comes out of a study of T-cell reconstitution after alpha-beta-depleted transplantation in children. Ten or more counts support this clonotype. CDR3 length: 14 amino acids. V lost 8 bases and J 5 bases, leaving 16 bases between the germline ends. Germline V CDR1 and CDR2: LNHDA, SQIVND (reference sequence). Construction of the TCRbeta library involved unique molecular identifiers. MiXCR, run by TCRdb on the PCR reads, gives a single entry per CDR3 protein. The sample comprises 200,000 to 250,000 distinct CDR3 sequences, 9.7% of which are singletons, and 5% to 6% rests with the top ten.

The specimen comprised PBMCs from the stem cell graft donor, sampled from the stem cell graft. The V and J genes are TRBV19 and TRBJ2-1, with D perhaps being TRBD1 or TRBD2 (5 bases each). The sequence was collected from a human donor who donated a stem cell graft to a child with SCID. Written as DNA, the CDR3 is TGTGCCAGTTGTCGAGGGGCGGTCGACAATGAGCAGTTCTTC. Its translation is CASCRGAVDNEQFF. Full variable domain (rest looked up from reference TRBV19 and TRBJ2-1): DGGITQSPKYLFRKEGQNVTLSCEQNLNHDAMYWYRQDPGQGLRLIYYSQIVNDFQKGDIAEGYSVSREKKESFPLTVTSAQKNPTAFYLCASCRGAVDNEQFFGPGTRLTVL.